A selection of T cell receptor beta chains follows, all from one sample in a study of PD-L1 blockade in urothelial cancer. Generated by immunoSEQ multiplex PCR, the TCRdb table keeps only in-frame clones and is missing some. This table has 1,500 to 2,000 clones, 30% to 40% appearing once. Sample: tumor tissue, taken before atezolizumab (anti-PD-L1) treatment. The source is a man aged 55 to 70 with urothelial cancer. The CDR3 runs from the conserved cysteine through the conserved F or W. A D gene is named only where the DNA matches it firmly. Clone size is given for some rows only: seen once, a few or many times, or a class if the clone is expanded.

TRBV28	once	TRBJ1-1	.	TGTGCCAGCAGTCGTTGGACAGCTGAAGCTTTCTTT	CASSRWTAEAFF
TRBV10-2	.	TRBJ2-2	.	TGCGCCAGCAGTGCCTGGCTAGCTTATGGCGGGGAGCTGTTTTTT	CASSAWLAYGGELFF
TRBV18	medium-sized	TRBJ1-2	.	TGTGCCAGCTCACCACCGTCCGGGGATGGCTACACCTTC	CASSPPSGDGYTF
TRBV19	.	TRBJ1-6	.	TGTGCCAGTAGTATGGAAGTCAGGAGCTCACCCCTCCACTTT	CASSMEVRSSPLHF
TRBV5-1	.	TRBJ1-6	.	TGCGCCAGCAGCTTGGGAGGACGGGGGTCACCCCTCCACTTT	CASSLGGRGSPLHF
TRBV6-8	many	TRBJ1-5	.	TGTGCCAGCTCCCTTCAGGATAGCAATCAGCCCCAGCATTTT	CASSLQDSNQPQHF
TRBV11-3	medium-sized	TRBJ2-7	.	TGTGCCAGCAGCTTAGACCGGGACGGAAGCTACGAGCAGTACTTC	CASSLDRDGSYEQYF
TRBV14	.	TRBJ2-5	TRBD1	TGTGCCAGCAGCACCGGGACAGGGCGAGGGTTTAAGACCCAGTACTTC	CASSTGTGRGFKTQYF
TRBV28	few	TRBJ2-3	.	TGTGCCAGCAGCCGCAGGGGCGAGACAGATACGCAGTATTTT	CASSRRGETDTQYF
TRBV9	few	TRBJ2-2	.	TGTGCCAGCAGTGAAACGGCGCTGGGCACCGGGGAGCTGTTTTTT	CASSETALGTGELFF
TRBV9	.	TRBJ2-1	TRBD1	TGTGCCAGCAGCGCGACAGGGGCCCCCTACAATGAGCAGTTCTTC	CASSATGAPYNEQFF
TRBV9	many	TRBJ2-2	TRBD1	TGTGCCAGCAGCGTTACAGGGGTTACGACCGGGGAGCTGTTTTTT	CASSVTGVTTGELFF
TRBV10-2	.	TRBJ1-1	.	TGCGCCAGCAGTCCACGACATAGCGCTGAAGCTTTCTTT	CASSPRHSAEAFF
TRBV29-1	.	TRBJ2-2	TRBD2	TGCAGCGTCCACCTAGCGGGGAGAAACACCGGGGAGCTGTTTTTT	CSVHLAGRNTGELFF
TRBV30	.	TRBJ2-6	.	TGTGCCTGGACCCGACAGAACTCTGGGGCCAACGTCCTGACTTTC	CAWTRQNSGANVLTF
TRBV23-1	few	TRBJ2-7	TRBD1	TGCGCCAGCAGCTTGGGGACAGAGGGAGAGCAGTACTTC	CASSLGTEGEQYF
TRBV27	few	TRBJ1-1	.	TGTGCCAGCAGTTTGAAGATTGGATGGGGAGTTGCTTTCTTT	CASSLKIGWGVAFF
TRBV15	.	TRBJ1-5	.	TGTGCCACCAGCAGCGACTTAGGATGGGATCAGCCCCAGCATTTT	CATSSDLGWDQPQHF